The 10 T cell receptor beta chains reported below all come from one sample, sequenced in a study of blood T cells in healthy people across ages. Sample-barcoded 5' priming and a J-beta primer mix drove a second PCR of 7 to 11 cycles. TCRdb re-called the 5' RACE reads through MiXCR, storing one row per CDR3 protein. The sample carries approximately 400,000 distinct CDR3 sequences, over 45% recorded once. The sample was blood. These receptor sequences come from a man between 60 and 75 years old in good health.

The chain recombines TRBV28 with TRBJ1-2; D perhaps matches TRBD1 (5 bases). With 3 bases removed from V and 6 bases from J, the gap between germline ends came to 8 bases. CDR1 is MDHEN and CDR2 is SYDVKM in the germline V gene. The CDR3 totals 12 residues. CDR3 in amino acids: CASSFPDNGYTF. DNA of the CDR3: TGTGCCAGCAGTTTCCCGGACAATGGCTACACCTTC.

This clonotype has just a few counts. The CDR3: CASSPRTSGSGEQYF. CDR3 nucleotide sequence: TGTGCCAGCAGTCCTCGGACTAGCGGGAGTGGTGAGCAGTACTTC. The chain couples TRBV28 to TRBJ2-4; TRBD2 matches at 13 bases. This CDR3 has 15 amino acids. V dropped 5 bases and J dropped 13; count of bases not matched to a gene: 11. CDR1 MDHEN and CDR2 SYDVKM come from the germline V gene. Complete variable domain (other parts from reference TRBV28 and TRBJ2-4): DVKVTQSSRYLVKRTGEKVFLECVQDMDHENMFWYRQDPGLGLRLIYFSYDVKMKEKGDIPEGYSVSREKKERFSLILESASTNQTSMYLCASSPRTSGSGEQYFGAGTRLSVL.

The table lists this clonotype with a few counts. The gene calls are TRBV29-1 and TRBJ2-7; TRBD1 matches at 9 bases. Germline assignment: CDR1 SQVTM and CDR2 ANQGSEA. V lost 6 bases, J lost 6 bases, and 6 bases stayed unmatched. The CDR3 has 12 amino acids. As DNA, the CDR3 is TGCAGCGTCGGGACAGGGAGCGGCGAGCAGTACTTC. This sequence encodes CSVGTGSGEQYF.

V usage is TRBV12-3 or TRBV12-4 and J usage is TRBJ2-4; TRBD2 aligns across 9 bases. The assigned J gene may be wrong: the sequence end matches TRBJ2-7 better. There are 15 residues in the CDR3. CDR3 in DNA: TGTGCCAGCAGTTTCCTCGCGGGAGGGAGAAACGAGCAGTACTTC. Its protein is CASSFLAGGRNEQYF.

The V call is TRBV20-1, the J call TRBJ2-2, with no clear D. This CDR3 contains 14 residues. V gave up 3 bases and J gave up 1 base, with 9 bases separating them. Germline lookup yields CDR1 DFQATT and CDR2 SNEGSKA (reference sequence). The DNA of the CDR3 is TGCAGTGCTAGTATGCTACAGAACACCGGGGAGCTGTTTTTT. It codes for CSASMLQNTGELFF.

This sequence joins TRBV29-1 and TRBJ2-2; D gene unclear. This CDR3 has 13 amino acids. V lost 3 bases and J lost 2, with 7 bases in between. The V gene's germline CDR1 is SQVTM and CDR2 ANQGSEA. The CDR3 coding sequence is TGCAGCGTTGACGTCGTTAACACCGGGGAGCTGTTTTTT. Protein: CSVDVVNTGELFF.

This clonotype was counted only a few times. The rearrangement uses TRBV20-1 and TRBJ2-1, with 8 bases fitting TRBD2. The CDR3 has 16 residues. Trimming removed 3 bases from V and 0 bases from J; junction bases left unmatched: 7. Germline CDR1 and CDR2: DFQATT and SNEGSKA (reference sequence). CDR3 DNA: TGCAGTGCTAGGCCGGGACTAGGCCCCTCCTACAATGAGCAGTTCTTC. Encoded protein: CSARPGLGPSYNEQFF.

This rearrangement joins TRBV28 to TRBJ2-4; TRBD1 is a possible D gene (6 bases). The assigned J gene may be wrong: the sequence end matches TRBJ2-7 better. The V gene's germline CDR1 is MDHEN and CDR2 SYDVKM. The CDR3 loop spans 15 amino acids. The CDR3 DNA reads as TGTGCCACCGAAACTAGAGACAGGCCATACGACGAGCAGTACTTC. Protein: CATETRDRPYDEQYF.

In regard to this clonotype: At one boundary the junction diverges from the germline segment, which might be a read error. J is TRBJ2-6 and V is TRBV6-2 or TRBV6-3; maybe TRBD1 (6 bases). Germline V gene data show CDR1 as MNHEY and CDR2 as SVGEGT. The CDR3 extends over 15 amino acids. The DNA of the CDR3 is TGTGCCAGCAGTTTACAGGGAGATGGGACCAACGTCCTGACTTTC. Its translation is CASSLQGDGTNVLTF.

V usage is TRBV3-1 and J usage is TRBJ2-5; no clear D gene. Germline CDR1 reads LGHDT; CDR2 reads YNNKEL (reference sequence). Trimming removed 4 bases from V and 3 bases from J, with 9 bases in between. The CDR3 has 13 residues. This chain's CDR3 is CASSRSFEETQYF. The CDR3 DNA reads TGTGCCAGCAGCCGTAGCTTCGAAGAGACCCAGTACTTC.